Below, 3 T cell receptor beta chains from the same sample are listed, as sequenced in a study of control samples from healthy donors and cancer patients. Using immunoSEQ multiplex PCR, the repertoire was profiled, and TCRdb retains in-frame clones only, with some absent. The sample contains about 75,000 clones, around 94% of which appear only once. Sequencing used blood. These receptors came from a woman aged 40-49 years in good health.

This clone was picked up one time. The chain carries TRBV5-1 and TRBJ2-2; 10 bases match TRBD2. The V and J ends lost 4 bases and 6 bases, in that order; junction bases with no gene match: 12. This CDR3 region has 17 residues. Germline CDR1 is SGHRS and CDR2 is YFSETQ. CDR3 residues: CASSPSSSGSMAGELFF. DNA of the CDR3: TGCGCCAGCAGCCCTTCCTCTAGCGGGAGTATGGCCGGGGAGCTGTTTTTT.

This clone was detected once. The chain joins TRBV19 to TRBJ2-3; TRBD2 matches at 9 bases. V gave up 4 bases and J gave up 6 bases; unmatched junction bases: 8. The length of the CDR3 is 15 residues. In germline, CDR1 is LNHDA, CDR2 SQIVND (reference sequence). The CDR3 protein is CASSKASGTPDTQYF. DNA of the CDR3: TGTGCCAGTAGTAAGGCTAGCGGGACACCCGATACGCAGTATTTT.

The CDR3 is CASSLERGGYGYTF. The DNA for the CDR3 is TGCGCCAGCAGCTTGGAAAGGGGTGGCTATGGCTACACCTTC. The V and J genes are TRBV5-1 and TRBJ1-2; tentative D call: TRBD1 (5 bases). The germline V gene has CDR1 SGHRS and CDR2 YFSETQ. The CDR3 length is 14 residues. Trimming took 0 bases from V and 4 from J, leaving 10 bases between them.